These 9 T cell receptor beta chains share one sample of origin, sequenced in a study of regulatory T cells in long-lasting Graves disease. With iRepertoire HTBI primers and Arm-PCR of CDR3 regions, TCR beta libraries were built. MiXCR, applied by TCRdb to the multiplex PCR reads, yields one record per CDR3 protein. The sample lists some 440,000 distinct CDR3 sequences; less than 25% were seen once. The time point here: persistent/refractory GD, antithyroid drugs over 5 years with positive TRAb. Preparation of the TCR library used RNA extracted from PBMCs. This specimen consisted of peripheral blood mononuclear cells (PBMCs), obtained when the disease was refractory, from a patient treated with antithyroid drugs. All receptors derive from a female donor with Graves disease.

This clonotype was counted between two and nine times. The DNA of the CDR3 is TGCGCCAGCAGCTTGGACCCCGGGACAGGTTCTTACGAGCAGTACTTC. It yields the protein CASSLDPGTGSYEQYF. The chain couples TRBV5-1 to TRBJ2-7; 8 bases agree with TRBD1. The germline gives CDR1 SGHRS, CDR2 YFSETQ. CDR3 length: 16 residues. V dropped 0 bases and J dropped 4; count of bases not matched to a gene: 9.

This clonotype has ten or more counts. The CDR3 bases are TGCAGTGCTAGACCAATAGGGGACTTTTACTTC. This translates into CSARPIGDFYF. This chain joins TRBV20-1 and TRBJ2-5; perhaps TRBD2 as D (6 bases). The V gene's germline CDR1 is DFQATT and CDR2 SNEGSKA (reference sequence). This CDR3 comprises 11 residues. V dropped 2 bases and J dropped 14 bases, with 15 bases sitting between them.

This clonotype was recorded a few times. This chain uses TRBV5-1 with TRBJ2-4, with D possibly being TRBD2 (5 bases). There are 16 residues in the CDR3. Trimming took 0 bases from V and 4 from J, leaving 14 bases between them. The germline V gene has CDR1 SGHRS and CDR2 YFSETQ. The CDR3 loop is CASSLGRGAAKNIQYF. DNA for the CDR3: TGCGCCAGCAGCTTGGGGCGAGGAGCGGCAAAAAACATTCAGTACTTC.

The CDR3 DNA reads as TGTGCCAGCAGCCTACAGCTGGCGGACAACACCGGGGAGCTGTTTTTT. It is translated as CASSLQLADNTGELFF. The chain employs TRBV3-1 and TRBJ2-2; D is unresolved. Germline loops: CDR1 LGHDT, CDR2 YNNKEL (reference sequence). Trimming took 4 bases from V and 2 from J, leaving 14 bases between them. This CDR3 is 16 amino acids long.

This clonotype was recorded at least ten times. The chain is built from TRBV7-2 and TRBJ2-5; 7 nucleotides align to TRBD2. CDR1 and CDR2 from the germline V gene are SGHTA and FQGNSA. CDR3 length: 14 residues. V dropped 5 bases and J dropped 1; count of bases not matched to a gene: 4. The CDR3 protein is CASSPRTSQETQYF. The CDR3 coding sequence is TGTGCCAGCAGCCCGCGGACTAGCCAAGAGACCCAGTACTTC. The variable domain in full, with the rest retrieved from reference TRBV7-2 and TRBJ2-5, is GAGVSQSPSNKVTEKGKDVELRCDPISGHTALYWYRQSLGQGLEFLIYFQGNSAPDKSGLPSDRFSAERTGGSVSTLTIQRTQQEDSAVYLCASSPRTSQETQYFGPGTRLLVL.

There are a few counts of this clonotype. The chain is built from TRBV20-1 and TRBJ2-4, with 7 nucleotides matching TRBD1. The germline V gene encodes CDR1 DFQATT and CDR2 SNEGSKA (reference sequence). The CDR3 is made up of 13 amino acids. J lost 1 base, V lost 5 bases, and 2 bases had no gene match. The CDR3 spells CSAPQGAKNIQYF. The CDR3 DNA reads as TGCAGTGCTCCACAGGGGGCCAAAAACATTCAGTACTTC.

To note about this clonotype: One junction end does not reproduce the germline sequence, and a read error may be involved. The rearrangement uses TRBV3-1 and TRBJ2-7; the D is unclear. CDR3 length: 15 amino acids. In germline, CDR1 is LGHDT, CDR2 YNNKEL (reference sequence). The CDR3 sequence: CASSLRTEPSYGQYF. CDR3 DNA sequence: TGTGCCAGCAGCCTCAGGACCGAGCCCTCCTACGGGCAGTACTTC.

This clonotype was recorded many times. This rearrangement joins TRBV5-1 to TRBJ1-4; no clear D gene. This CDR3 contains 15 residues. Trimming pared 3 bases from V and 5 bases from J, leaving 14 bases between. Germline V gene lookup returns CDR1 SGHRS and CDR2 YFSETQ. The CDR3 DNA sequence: TGCGCCAGCAGCTACTCGGGAGGGCCGAATGAAAAACTGTTTTTT. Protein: CASSYSGGPNEKLFF.

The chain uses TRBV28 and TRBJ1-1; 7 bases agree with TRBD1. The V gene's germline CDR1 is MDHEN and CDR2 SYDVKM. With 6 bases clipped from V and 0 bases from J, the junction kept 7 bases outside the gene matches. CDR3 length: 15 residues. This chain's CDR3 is CASRSPGQLNTEAFF. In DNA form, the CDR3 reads TGTGCCAGCAGGTCACCGGGACAGTTGAACACTGAAGCTTTCTTT.